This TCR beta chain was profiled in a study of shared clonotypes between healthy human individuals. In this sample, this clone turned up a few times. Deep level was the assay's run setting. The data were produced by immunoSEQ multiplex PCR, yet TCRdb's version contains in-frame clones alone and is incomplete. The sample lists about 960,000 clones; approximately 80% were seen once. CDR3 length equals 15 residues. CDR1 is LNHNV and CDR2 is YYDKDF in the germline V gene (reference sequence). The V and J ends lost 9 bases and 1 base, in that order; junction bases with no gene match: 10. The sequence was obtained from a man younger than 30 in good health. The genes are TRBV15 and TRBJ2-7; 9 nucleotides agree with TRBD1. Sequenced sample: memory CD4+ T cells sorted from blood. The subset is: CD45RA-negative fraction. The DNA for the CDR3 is TGTGCCACAGAAAGTCACAGGGGGCTTTCCTACGAGCAGTACTTC. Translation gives CATESHRGLSYEQYF. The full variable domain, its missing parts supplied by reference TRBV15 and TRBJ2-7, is DAMVIQNPRYQVTQFGKPVTLSCSQTLNHNVMYWYQQKSSQAPKLLFHYYDKDFNNEADTPDNFQSRRPNTSFCFLDIRSPGLGDTAMYLCATESHRGLSYEQYFGPGTRLTVT.